The 22 T cell receptor beta chains below were found in one sample sequenced in a study of cytomegalovirus exposure and HLA in healthy donors. PCR amplification relied on 60 Vbeta primers (plus 13 Jbeta primers). This table comes from immunoSEQ multiplex PCR, and its TCRdb copy is limited to in-frame clones, with some not included. This sample has around 130,000 clones, with roughly 9% found just once. Sequencing used PBMCs. Receptor source: a woman between 40 and 55 years old in good health and CMV-seropositive.

The chain is built from TRBV25-1 and TRBJ2-1; 9 bases are shared with TRBD1. In germline, CDR1 is MGHDK, CDR2 SYGVNS. With 5 bases clipped from V and 0 bases from J, the junction kept 5 bases outside the gene matches. This CDR3 has 16 residues. Here the CDR3 DNA reads TGTGCCAGCAGTCATACAGGGGGCACCTCCTACAATGAGCAGTTCTTC. It encodes CASSHTGGTSYNEQFF.

The rearrangement links TRBV27 to TRBJ2-7; perhaps TRBD1 as D (6 bases). The germline CDR1 and CDR2 sequences are MNHEY and SMNVEV (reference sequence). The CDR3 runs to 12 residues. V was shortened by 3 bases and J by 6 bases, with 9 bases between the two germline ends. This CDR3 reads CASSFRGGEQYF. The CDR3 nucleotides read TGTGCCAGCAGTTTTCGAGGGGGCGAGCAGTACTTC.

J is TRBJ1-1 and V is TRBV6-6; possibly TRBD1 for D (6 bases). The V and J ends lost 7 bases and 0 bases respectively, with 9 bases between them. CDR1 and CDR2 (germline): MNHNY, SVGAGI (reference sequence). The CDR3 covers 13 residues. The CDR3 spells CASIDRLNTEAFF. The CDR3 nucleotides are TGTGCCAGCATCGACAGGCTGAACACTGAAGCTTTCTTT.

The chain employs TRBV10-2 and TRBJ2-5; tentative D call: TRBD1 (6 bases). The germline V gene encodes CDR1 WSHSY and CDR2 SAAADI. V lost 0 bases, J lost 2 bases, and 13 bases lay in between. The CDR3 length is 16 residues. The CDR3 loop reads CASSESARGVQETQYF. CDR3 nucleotide sequence: TGCGCCAGCAGTGAGTCAGCCAGGGGTGTACAAGAGACCCAGTACTTC.

This clone has only a few counts. This chain links TRBV7-6 with TRBJ1-2, with 10 bases fitting TRBD1. Unmatched junction bases numbered 8, after V lost 5 bases and J lost 8 bases. Looked up from germline, CDR1 is SGHVS and CDR2 is FNYEAQ. The CDR3 consists of 14 residues. DNA for the CDR3: TGTGCCAGCAGCAGGGACAGGGGAGGAGGGGGCTACACCTTC. Protein: CASSRDRGGGGYTF.

The rearrangement uses TRBV19 and TRBJ2-3; TRBD2 aligns across 10 bases. CDR3 length: 15 amino acids. J was trimmed by 6 bases and V by 3 bases; bases with no gene match: 6. Germline values: CDR1 LNHDA, CDR2 SQIVND (reference sequence). The CDR3 is CASSIQRGGRDTQYF. In DNA form, the CDR3 reads TGTGCCAGTAGTATCCAGCGGGGGGGCCGGGATACGCAGTATTTT.

This clone was seen more than once but under ten times. This chain joins TRBV5-1 and TRBJ2-6, with D perhaps matching TRBD1 (5 bases). Germline CDR1 and CDR2: SGHRS and YFSETQ. The CDR3 totals 16 residues. Trimming removed 4 bases at V and 0 bases at J, with 11 bases between. CDR3 loop: CASSVITGSGANVLTF. CDR3 bases: TGCGCCAGCAGCGTAATTACAGGCTCTGGGGCCAACGTCCTGACTTTC.

The genes are TRBV11-2 and TRBJ1-5, with TRBD1 matching over 8 bases. The germline CDR1 and CDR2 sequences are SGHAT and FQNNGV. The CDR3 runs 14 residues. The V gene end was trimmed by 5 bases and the J gene end by 7 bases; junction bases not matched to a gene: 7. CDR3 region: CASSKTGAEQPQHF. The DNA of the CDR3 is TGTGCCAGCAGCAAGACAGGGGCGGAGCAGCCCCAGCATTTT.

There are a few counts of this clone. CDR3 sequence reads: CASSLVSPGRASNQPQHF. DNA of the CDR3: TGTGCCAGCAGCTTAGTCTCGCCCGGCAGGGCAAGCAATCAGCCCCAGCATTTT. The V gene is TRBV7-9, the J gene TRBJ1-5, with D possibly TRBD1 on 5 matching bases. V lost 1 base and J 1 base, leaving 17 bases between the germline ends. Germline loops: CDR1 SEHNR, CDR2 FQNEAQ (reference sequence). The CDR3 has 18 residues.

This clone has only a few counts. This sequence joins TRBV27 and TRBJ2-1; 8 positions agree with TRBD2. There are 15 residues in the CDR3. V lost 3 bases, J lost 9 bases, and 10 bases stayed unmatched. The V gene's germline CDR1 is MNHEY and CDR2 SMNVEV (reference sequence). CDR3 coding DNA: TGTGCCAGCAGTTTCAACGGGGGGGCCTGGGGTGAGCAGTTCTTC. Protein sequence: CASSFNGGAWGEQFF.

In this sample, this clone turned up a few times. This sequence joins TRBV2 and TRBJ1-1; a possible D gene is TRBD1 (6 bases). Germline lookup yields CDR1 SNHLY and CDR2 FYNNEI. Deletions cut 9 bases from V and 6 bases from J, with 14 bases between. This CDR3 has 12 amino acids. CDR3 protein: CASLGQIAEAFF. CDR3 DNA: TGTGCCAGTCTTGGACAGATCGCTGAAGCTTTCTTT.

V and J are TRBV6-5 and TRBJ2-5, with 7 bases lining up with TRBD1. V lost 5 bases to trimming and J lost 3 bases; unmatched junction nucleotides: 6. The CDR3 has 14 residues. Germline V gene sequence: CDR1 MNHEY, CDR2 SVGAGI. For the CDR3, the DNA is TGTGCCAGCAGTAATCCGACAGGGAAAGAGACCCAGTACTTC. Protein: CASSNPTGKETQYF.

The CDR3 DNA follows: TGTGCCAGCAGCTCCGACAGTCAAGAGACCCAGTACTTC. Amino acid sequence: CASSSDSQETQYF. V is TRBV7-3 and J is TRBJ2-5; D might be TRBD1 (5 bases). The CDR3 consists of 13 residues. V was pared by 4 bases and J by 2 bases, with 8 bases between. The germline CDR1 and CDR2 sequences are SGHTA and FQGTGA.

This clone was detected a few times. The V gene is TRBV6-1, the J gene TRBJ1-1, with D uncertain. Germline CDR1 is MNHNS and CDR2 is SASEGT. Trimming left V 3 bases short and J 5 bases short, with 10 bases between. The CDR3 covers 13 residues. CDR3 in DNA: TGTGCCAGCAGTGAGGTAGCGGTGACTGAAGCTTTCTTT. This translates into CASSEVAVTEAFF.

This clone has only a few counts. J is TRBJ2-1 and V is TRBV27; 8 bases line up with TRBD2. CDR1 and CDR2 from the germline V gene are MNHEY and SMNVEV (reference sequence). The CDR3 totals 15 residues. V was pared by 6 bases and J by 2 bases, with 6 bases of the junction left unmatched. This chain's CDR3 is CASSLSGGPYNEQFF. The DNA for the CDR3 is TGTGCCAGCAGCCTCAGCGGGGGTCCCTACAATGAGCAGTTCTTC.

The sample holds a few counts of this clone. This CDR3 is missing its conserved last phenylalanine or tryptophan, likely due to a read error. This rearrangement joins TRBV19 to TRBJ1-1; 10 nucleotides align to TRBD1. From germline, CDR1 is LNHDA and CDR2 SQIVND (reference sequence). CDR3 size: 15 residues. V shed 6 bases, J shed 1 base, and the junction held 5 bases outside the gene matches. The CDR3 region is CASRGDRGQNTEAFS. DNA for the CDR3: TGTGCCAGTAGAGGGGACAGGGGCCAGAACACTGAAGCTTTCTCT.

This clone appeared a few times. The chain has TRBV5-6 and TRBJ1-2, with 8 bases lining up with TRBD1. Trimming at V came to 0 bases and at J to 4 bases, leaving 8 bases not matched to a gene. CDR1 is SGHDT and CDR2 is YYEEEE in the germline V gene. This CDR3 spans 16 amino acids. CDR3 coding DNA: TGTGCCAGCAGCTTGGTAGGCCGAGACAGGGGCTATGGCTACACCTTC. Amino acids: CASSLVGRDRGYGYTF.

The genes are TRBV16 and TRBJ1-5, with D tentatively TRBD1 (6 bases). Germline values: CDR1 KGHSY, CDR2 FQNENV. This CDR3 has 15 amino acids. V was pared by 6 bases and J by 6 bases, with 18 bases between. The DNA for the CDR3 is TGTGCCAGCAGTCCTGGCCGGGACATGGGTCAGCCCCAGCATTTT. Protein sequence: CASSPGRDMGQPQHF. Looking up the rest from reference TRBV16 and TRBJ1-5 gives the full variable domain: GEEVAQTPKHLVRGEGQKAKLYCAPIKGHSYVFWYQQVLKNEFKFLISFQNENVFDETGMPKERFSAKCLPNSPCSLEIQATKLEDSAVYFCASSPGRDMGQPQHFGDGTRLSIL.

The rearrangement links TRBV29-1 to TRBJ2-5; perhaps TRBD2 as D (6 bases). The germline V and J ends were trimmed by 3 bases and 7 bases, with 15 bases remaining between them. This CDR3 spans 13 amino acids. Per the germline V gene, CDR1 is SQVTM and CDR2 is ANQGSEA. The CDR3 region has the DNA TGCAGCGTTGAGGAGACTAGTGTTGCGACCCAGTACTTC. Translating it yields CSVEETSVATQYF.

This clone was detected only a few times. No conserved phenylalanine or tryptophan is present at the end of the CDR3, so a read error is the likely explanation. Here the CDR3 reads CASSEDRVKTEAFL. The CDR3 coding sequence is TGTGCCAGTAGTGAGGACAGGGTCAAAACTGAAGCTTTCTTG. The chain couples TRBV19 to TRBJ1-1, with TRBD1 matching over 8 bases. This CDR3 region has 14 residues. Per the germline V gene, CDR1 is LNHDA and CDR2 is SQIVND (reference sequence). Trimming cost V 5 bases and J 5 bases; bases outside gene matches: 7.

This chain connects TRBV19 to TRBJ2-3; 15 bases map to TRBD2. CDR1 LNHDA and CDR2 SQIVND come from the germline V gene (reference sequence). The trim removed 3 bases at V and 3 bases at J, leaving 4 bases unmatched. The CDR3 has 17 residues. CDR3 in DNA: TGTGCCAGTAGTATGGGACTAGCGGGGGGAAGGACAGATACGCAGTATTTT. It yields the protein CASSMGLAGGRTDTQYF.

This chain uses TRBV19 with TRBJ1-2, with D tentatively TRBD1 (6 bases). The CDR3 is 14 amino acids. The V gene lost 8 bases and the J gene lost 4 bases, with 17 bases spanning the gap. Per germline, CDR1 LNHDA and CDR2 SQIVND (reference sequence). CDR3 region: CASGRSGQSYGYTF. CDR3 in DNA: TGTGCCAGTGGGCGTTCTGGACAGAGCTATGGCTACACCTTC.